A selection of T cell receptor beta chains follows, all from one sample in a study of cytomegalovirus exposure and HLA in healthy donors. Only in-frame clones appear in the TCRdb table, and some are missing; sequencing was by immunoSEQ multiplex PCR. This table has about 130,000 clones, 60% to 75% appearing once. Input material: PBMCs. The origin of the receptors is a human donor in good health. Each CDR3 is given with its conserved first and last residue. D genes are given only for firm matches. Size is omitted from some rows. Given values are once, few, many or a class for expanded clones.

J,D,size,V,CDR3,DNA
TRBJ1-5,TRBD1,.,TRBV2,CASKSGQGDYNQPQHF,TGTGCCAGCAAGAGCGGACAGGGGGACTACAATCAGCCCCAGCATTTT
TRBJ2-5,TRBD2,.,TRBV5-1,CASSPYGGVGQETQYF,TGCGCCAGCAGCCCTTACGGGGGGGTAGGACAAGAGACCCAGTACTTC
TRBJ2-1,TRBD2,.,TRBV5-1,CASSPGLNYNEQFF,TGCGCCAGCAGCCCGGGACTAAATTACAATGAGCAGTTCTTC
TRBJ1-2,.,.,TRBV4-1,CASSQAFNYGYTF,TGCGCCAGCAGCCAGGCCTTTAACTATGGCTACACCTTC
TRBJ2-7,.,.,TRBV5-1,CASSTAGSYEQYF,TGCGCCAGCAGTACAGCAGGCTCCTACGAGCAGTACTTC
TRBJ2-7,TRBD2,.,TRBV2,CASAGCSGRYEQYF,TGTGCCAGCGCGGGGTGTAGCGGGAGGTACGAGCAGTACTTC
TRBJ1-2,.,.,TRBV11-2,CASSLDGRSGSYTF,TGTGCCAGCAGCTTAGATGGCAGGTCAGGGAGCTACACCTTC
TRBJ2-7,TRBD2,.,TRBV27,CASSWRLAGTYEQYF,TGTGCCAGCAGTTGGCGACTAGCGGGGACATACGAGCAGTACTTC
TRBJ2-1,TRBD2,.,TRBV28,CASSLGLAGSYNEQFF,TGTGCCAGCAGTTTAGGCCTAGCGGGCTCCTACAATGAGCAGTTCTTC
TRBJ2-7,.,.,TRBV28,CASSSGTLPYEQYF,TGTGCCAGCAGTTCCGGGACACTTCCCTACGAGCAGTACTTC
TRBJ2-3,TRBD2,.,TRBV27,CASSLEGGVGDTQYF,TGTGCCAGCAGTTTAGAGGGAGGGGTGGGGGATACGCAGTATTTT
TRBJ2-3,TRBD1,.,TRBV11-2,CASSPNRNTGGDTQYF,TGTGCCAGCAGCCCTAACCGGAATACAGGGGGAGATACGCAGTATTTT
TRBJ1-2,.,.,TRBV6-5,CASSSTSPVYGYTF,TGTGCCAGCAGTTCAACATCACCCGTCTATGGCTACACCTTC
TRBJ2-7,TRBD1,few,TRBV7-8,CASSLGTGDFSYEQYF,TGTGCCAGCAGCTTAGGGACAGGAGACTTCTCCTACGAGCAGTACTTC
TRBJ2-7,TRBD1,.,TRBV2,CASNWGQSYEQYF,TGTGCCAGCAACTGGGGACAGTCCTACGAGCAGTACTTC
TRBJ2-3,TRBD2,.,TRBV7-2,CASSPRLAGDRNTQYF,TGTGCCAGCAGCCCAAGACTAGCGGGAGATCGAAATACGCAGTATTTT
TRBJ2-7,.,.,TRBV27,CASSPSAAITYEQYF,TGTGCCAGCAGTCCCTCCGCGGCGATAACCTACGAGCAGTACTTC
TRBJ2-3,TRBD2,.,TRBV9,CASSVLGGIFSTDTQYF,TGTGCCAGCAGCGTCCTCGGGGGGATTTTTAGCACAGATACGCAGTATTTT
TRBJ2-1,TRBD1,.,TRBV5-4,CASSPLQGAAYNEQFF,TGTGCCAGCAGCCCCCTACAGGGGGCCGCCTACAATGAGCAGTTCTTC
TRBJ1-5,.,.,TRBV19,CASSIARDQPQHF,TGTGCCAGTAGTATAGCCCGAGATCAGCCCCAGCATTTT
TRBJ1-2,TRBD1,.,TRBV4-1,CASSQIGQGDYGYTF,TGCGCCAGCAGCCAAATAGGGCAGGGGGACTATGGCTACACCTTC
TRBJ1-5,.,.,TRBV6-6,CASSNREGQPQHF,TGTGCCAGCAGCAACAGGGAGGGTCAGCCCCAGCATTTT
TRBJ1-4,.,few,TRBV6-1,CASSQTTNEKLFF,TGTGCCAGCAGCCAGACAACTAATGAAAAACTGTTTTTT
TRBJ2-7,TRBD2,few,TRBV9,CASSVGASGSGNEQYF,TGTGCCAGCAGCGTAGGAGCTAGCGGGAGTGGCAACGAGCAGTACTTC
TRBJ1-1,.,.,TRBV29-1,CSVPRGTMNTEAFF,TGCAGCGTGCCCAGGGGAACCATGAACACTGAAGCTTTCTTT
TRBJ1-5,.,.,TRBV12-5,CASGLDRVGQPQHF,TGTGCTAGTGGTTTGGACAGGGTAGGACAGCCCCAGCATTTT
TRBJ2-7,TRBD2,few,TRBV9,CASSASSGSLVREQYF,TGTGCCAGCAGCGCCTCTAGCGGGAGTCTCGTTAGGGAGCAGTACTTC
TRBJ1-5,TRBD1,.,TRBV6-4,CASRDRDREGNQPQHF,TGTGCCAGCAGGGACAGGGACAGGGAGGGCAATCAGCCCCAGCATTTT
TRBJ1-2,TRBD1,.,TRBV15,CATSGGGPNYGYTF,TGTGCCACCAGCGGAGGGGGCCCAAACTATGGCTACACCTTC
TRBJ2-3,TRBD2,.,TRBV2,CASSGLAEASTDTQYF,TGTGCCAGCAGTGGACTAGCGGAGGCTAGCACAGATACGCAGTATTTT
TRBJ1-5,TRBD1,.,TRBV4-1,CASSQGQGDQPQHF,TGCGCCAGCAGCCAAGGACAGGGCGATCAGCCCCAGCATTTT
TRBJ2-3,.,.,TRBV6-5,CASSYRASETDTQYF,TGTGCCAGCAGTTACAGGGCTAGCGAGACAGATACGCAGTATTTT
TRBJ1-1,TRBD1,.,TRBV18,CASSPDRGNTEAFF,TGTGCCAGCTCGCCCGACAGGGGAAACACTGAAGCTTTCTTT
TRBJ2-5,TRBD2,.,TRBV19,CASSFRAASGQETQYF,TGTGCCAGTAGTTTTCGAGCGGCTAGCGGACAAGAGACCCAGTACTTC
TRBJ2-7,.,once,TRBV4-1,CASSQRTTRLVYEQYF,TGCGCCAGCAGCCAGAGAACGACAAGACTAGTTTACGAGCAGTACTTC
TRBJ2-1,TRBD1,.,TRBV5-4,CASSSDRGPYNEQFF,TGTGCCAGCAGCTCGGACAGGGGGCCCTACAATGAGCAGTTCTTC
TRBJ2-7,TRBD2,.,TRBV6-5,CASSYGLADPSYEQYF,TGTGCCAGCAGTTACGGGCTAGCGGACCCTTCCTACGAGCAGTACTTC
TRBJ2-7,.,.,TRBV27,CASSLGGVYEQYF,TGTGCCAGCAGTTTAGGAGGGGTCTACGAGCAGTACTTC
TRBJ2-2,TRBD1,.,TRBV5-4,CASSSGQGGTGELFF,TGTGCCAGCAGCTCGGGACAGGGAGGCACCGGGGAGCTGTTTTTT
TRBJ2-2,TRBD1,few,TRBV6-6,CASGDRGTGELFF,TGTGCCAGCGGGGACAGAGGCACCGGGGAGCTGTTTTTT
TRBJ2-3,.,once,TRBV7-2,CASSLAPSGTDTQYF,TGTGCCAGCAGCTTAGCGCCTAGCGGCACAGATACGCAGTATTTT
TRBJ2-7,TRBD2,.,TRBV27,CASSLSRTSGRREQYF,TGTGCCAGCAGTTTATCAAGGACTAGCGGGAGACGCGAGCAGTACTTC
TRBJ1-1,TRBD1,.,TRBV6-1,CATLEGAANTEAFF,TGTGCCACCCTGGAGGGGGCCGCGAACACTGAAGCTTTCTTT
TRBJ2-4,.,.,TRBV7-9,CASSLVGRRQAKNIQYF,TGTGCCAGCAGCTTAGTGGGGCGGCGCCAAGCCAAAAACATTCAGTACTTC
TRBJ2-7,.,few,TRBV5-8,CASEGIERAYEQYF,TGTGCCAGCGAAGGAATAGAGCGGGCCTACGAGCAGTACTTC
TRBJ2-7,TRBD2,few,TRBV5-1,CACSRASGTSYEQYF,TGCGCCTGCTCGCGGGCCAGCGGGACCTCCTACGAGCAGTACTTC
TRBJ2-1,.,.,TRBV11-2,CASSRSGTAVDEQFF,TGTGCCAGCAGCCGTAGCGGAACTGCAGTAGATGAGCAGTTCTTC
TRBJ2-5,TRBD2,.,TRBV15,CATSAGGNSETQYF,TGTGCCACCAGCGCGGGGGGAAACTCAGAGACCCAGTACTTC
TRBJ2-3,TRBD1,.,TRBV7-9,CASSLGGGGPDTQYF,TGTGCCAGCAGCTTAGGAGGGGGCGGGCCAGATACGCAGTATTTT
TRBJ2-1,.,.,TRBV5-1,CASSLEQGANEQFF,TGCGCCAGCAGCTTGGAACAGGGTGCGAATGAGCAGTTCTTC
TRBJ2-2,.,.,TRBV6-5,CASSYSGGGELFF,TGTGCCAGCAGTTACTCAGGGGGCGGGGAGCTGTTTTTT
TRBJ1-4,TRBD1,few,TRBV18,CASSPPGQGNEKLFF,TGTGCCAGCTCACCGCCGGGACAGGGCAATGAAAAACTGTTTTTT
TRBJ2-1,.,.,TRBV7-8,CASSPPILALNEQFF,TGTGCCAGCAGCCCACCGATTCTAGCCCTTAATGAGCAGTTCTTC
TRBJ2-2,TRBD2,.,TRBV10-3,CATLPGLRHTGELFF,TGTGCCACTCTCCCGGGACTACGACACACCGGGGAGCTGTTTTTT
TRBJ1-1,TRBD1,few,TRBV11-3,CASSTPPGQGDTEAFF,TGTGCCAGCAGCACGCCCCCGGGACAGGGGGACACTGAAGCTTTCTTT
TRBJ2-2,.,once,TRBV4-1,CASSQEGSGGELFF,TGCGCCAGCAGCCAAGAGGGGAGCGGCGGGGAGCTGTTTTTT
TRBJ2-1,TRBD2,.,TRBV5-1,CASSLRGTSGTGAYNEQFF,TGCGCCAGCAGCTTGCGGGGGACTAGCGGAACTGGAGCCTACAATGAGCAGTTCTTC